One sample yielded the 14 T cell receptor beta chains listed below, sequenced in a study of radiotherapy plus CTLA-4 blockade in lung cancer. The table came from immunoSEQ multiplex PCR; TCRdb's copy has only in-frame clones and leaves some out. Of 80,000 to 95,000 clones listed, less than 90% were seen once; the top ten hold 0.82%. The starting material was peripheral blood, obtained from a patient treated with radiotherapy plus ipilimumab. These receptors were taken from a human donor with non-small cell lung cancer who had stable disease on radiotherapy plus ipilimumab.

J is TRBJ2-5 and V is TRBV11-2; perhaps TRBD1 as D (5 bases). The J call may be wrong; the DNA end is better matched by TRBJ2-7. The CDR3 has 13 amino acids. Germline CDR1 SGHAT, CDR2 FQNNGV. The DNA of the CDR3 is TGTGCCAGCAGTATAGGGGCCCCCTACGAGCAGTACTTC. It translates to CASSIGAPYEQYF.

The CDR3 DNA reads TGTGCCAGCAGTTACTATGGTGAAGCTTTCTTT. Protein: CASSYYGEAFF. The chain combines TRBV6-5 with TRBJ1-1; D unclear. This CDR3 is built from 11 residues. Trimming left V 1 base short and J 7 bases short, with 4 bases between. Germline values: CDR1 MNHEY, CDR2 SVGAGI.

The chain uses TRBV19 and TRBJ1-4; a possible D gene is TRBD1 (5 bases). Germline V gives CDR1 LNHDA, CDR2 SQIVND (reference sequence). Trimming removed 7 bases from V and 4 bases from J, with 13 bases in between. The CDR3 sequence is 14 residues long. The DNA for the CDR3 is TGTGCCAGTATCGACCGGGACGGTAATGAAAAACTGTTTTTT. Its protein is CASIDRDGNEKLFF.

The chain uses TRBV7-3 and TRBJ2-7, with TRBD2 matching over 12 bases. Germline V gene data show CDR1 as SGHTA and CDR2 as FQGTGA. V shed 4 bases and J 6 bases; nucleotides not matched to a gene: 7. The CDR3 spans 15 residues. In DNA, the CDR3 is TGTGCCAGCAGCTCCGGACTAGCGGGGATGAGCGAGCAGTACTTC. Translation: CASSSGLAGMSEQYF.

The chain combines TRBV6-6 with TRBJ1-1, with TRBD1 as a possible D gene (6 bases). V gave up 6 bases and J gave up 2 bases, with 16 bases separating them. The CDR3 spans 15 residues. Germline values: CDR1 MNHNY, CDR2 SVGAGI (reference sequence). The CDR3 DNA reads TGTGCCAGCAGCTTACCTCCGACAGGAAACACTGAAGCTTTCTTT. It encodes CASSLPPTGNTEAFF.

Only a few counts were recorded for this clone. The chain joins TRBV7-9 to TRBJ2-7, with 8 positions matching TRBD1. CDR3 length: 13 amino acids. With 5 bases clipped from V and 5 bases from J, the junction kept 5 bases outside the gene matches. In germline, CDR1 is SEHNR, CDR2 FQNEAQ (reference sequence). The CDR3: CASSLTGVHEQYF. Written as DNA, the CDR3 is TGTGCCAGCAGCCTGACAGGGGTCCACGAGCAGTACTTC.

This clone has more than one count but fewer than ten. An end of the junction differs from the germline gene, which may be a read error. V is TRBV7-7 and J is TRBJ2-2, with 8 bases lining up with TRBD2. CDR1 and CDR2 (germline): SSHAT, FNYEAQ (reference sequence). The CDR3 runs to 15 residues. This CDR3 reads CASSPSGSGAGELFF. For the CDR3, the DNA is TGTGCTAGCAGCCCCAGCGGGAGTGGGGCCGGGGAGCTGTTTTTT.

DNA of the CDR3: TGTGCCAGCAACAATCAGCCCCAGCATTTT. This sequence encodes CASNNQPQHF. This chain links TRBV6-5 with TRBJ1-5; D gene uncertain. The CDR3 runs to 10 residues. Trimming stripped 7 bases from V and 3 bases from J, with 1 base between. Germline V gene sequence: CDR1 MNHEY, CDR2 SVGAGI.

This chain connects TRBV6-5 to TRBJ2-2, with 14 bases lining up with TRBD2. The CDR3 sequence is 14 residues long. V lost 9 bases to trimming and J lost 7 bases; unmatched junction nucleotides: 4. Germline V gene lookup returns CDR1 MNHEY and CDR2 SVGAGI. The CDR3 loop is CARGLAGEGGELFF. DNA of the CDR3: TGTGCCAGGGGACTAGCGGGAGAGGGCGGGGAGCTGTTTTTT.

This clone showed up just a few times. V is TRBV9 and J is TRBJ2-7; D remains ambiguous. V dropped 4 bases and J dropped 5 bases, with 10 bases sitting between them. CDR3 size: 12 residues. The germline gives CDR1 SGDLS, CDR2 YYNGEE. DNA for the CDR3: TGTGCCAGCAGCCCGAATCTTAACGAGCAGTACTTC. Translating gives CASSPNLNEQYF.

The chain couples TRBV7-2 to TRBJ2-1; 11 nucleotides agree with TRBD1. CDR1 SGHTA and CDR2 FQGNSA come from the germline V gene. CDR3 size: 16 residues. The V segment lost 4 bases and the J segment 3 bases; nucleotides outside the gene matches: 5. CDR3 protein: CASSSGQGAVYNEQFF. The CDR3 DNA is TGTGCCAGCAGCTCTGGACAGGGGGCGGTCTACAATGAGCAGTTCTTC.

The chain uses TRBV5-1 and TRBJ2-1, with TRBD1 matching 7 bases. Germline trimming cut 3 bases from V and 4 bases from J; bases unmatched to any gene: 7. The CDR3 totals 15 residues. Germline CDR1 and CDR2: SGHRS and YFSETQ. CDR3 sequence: CASSYSGTDYNEQFF. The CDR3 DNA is TGCGCCAGCAGCTACTCCGGGACAGATTACAATGAGCAGTTCTTC.

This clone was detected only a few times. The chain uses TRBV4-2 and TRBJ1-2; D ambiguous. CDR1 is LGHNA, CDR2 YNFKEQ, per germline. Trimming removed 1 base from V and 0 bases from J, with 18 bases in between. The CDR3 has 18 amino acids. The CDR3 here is CASSQVRSGPTANYGYTF. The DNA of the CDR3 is TGTGCCAGCAGCCAAGTACGAAGCGGGCCCACGGCTAACTATGGCTACACCTTC.

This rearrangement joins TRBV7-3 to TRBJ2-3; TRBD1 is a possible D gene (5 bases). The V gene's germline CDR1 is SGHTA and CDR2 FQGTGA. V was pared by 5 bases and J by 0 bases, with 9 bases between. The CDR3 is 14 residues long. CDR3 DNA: TGTGCCAGCAGCAGAACAGGCAGCACAGATACGCAGTATTTT. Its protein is CASSRTGSTDTQYF.